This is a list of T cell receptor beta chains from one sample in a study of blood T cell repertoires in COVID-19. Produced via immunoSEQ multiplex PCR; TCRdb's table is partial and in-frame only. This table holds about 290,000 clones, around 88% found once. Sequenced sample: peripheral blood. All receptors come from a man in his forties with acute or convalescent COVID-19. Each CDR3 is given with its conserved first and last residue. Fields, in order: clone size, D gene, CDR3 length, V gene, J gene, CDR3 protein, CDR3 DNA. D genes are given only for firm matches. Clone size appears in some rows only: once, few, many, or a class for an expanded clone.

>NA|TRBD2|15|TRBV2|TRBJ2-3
CASGGKRGSTDTQYF
TGTGCCAGCGGGGGGAAGCGGGGGAGCACAGATACGCAGTATTTT
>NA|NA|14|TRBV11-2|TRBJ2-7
CASSLGWGLYEQYF
TGTGCCAGCAGCTTAGGATGGGGGCTCTACGAGCAGTACTTC
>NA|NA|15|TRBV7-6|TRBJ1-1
CASSLTLTANTEAFF
TGTGCCAGCAGCCTGACCCTGACAGCAAACACTGAAGCTTTCTTT
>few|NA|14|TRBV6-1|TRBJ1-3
CASSDLISGNTIYF
TGTGCCAGCAGTGATCTAATCTCTGGAAACACCATATATTTT
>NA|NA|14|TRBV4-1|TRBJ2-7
CASSQAESSYEQYF
TGCGCCAGCAGCCAAGCGGAGAGCTCCTACGAGCAGTACTTC
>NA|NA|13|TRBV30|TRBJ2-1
CAWKGGNYNEQFF
TGTGCCTGGAAGGGGGGGAACTACAATGAGCAGTTCTTC
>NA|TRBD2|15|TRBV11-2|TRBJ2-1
CASSPGTSGNNEQFF
TGTGCCAGCAGCCCAGGGACTAGCGGCAACAATGAGCAGTTCTTC
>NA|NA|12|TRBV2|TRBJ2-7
CASKELIYEQYF
TGTGCCAGCAAGGAGTTGATCTACGAGCAGTACTTC
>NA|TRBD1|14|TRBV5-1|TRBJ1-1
CASSMTGGSTEAFF
TGCGCCAGCAGCATGACAGGGGGGAGCACTGAAGCTTTCTTT
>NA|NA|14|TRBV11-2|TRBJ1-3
CASSLDSGGNTIYF
TGTGCCAGCAGCCTAGACTCGGGAGGAAACACCATATATTTT
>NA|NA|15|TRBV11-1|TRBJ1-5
CASSPTRGSNQPQHF
TGTGCCAGCAGCCCCACGCGGGGTAGCAATCAGCCCCAGCATTTT
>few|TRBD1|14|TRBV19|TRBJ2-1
CASSDRGADDEQFF
TGTGCCAGTAGCGACAGGGGCGCGGACGATGAGCAGTTCTTC
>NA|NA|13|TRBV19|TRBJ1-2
CASSDRISYGYTF
TGTGCCAGTAGCGACAGGATTAGCTATGGCTACACCTTC
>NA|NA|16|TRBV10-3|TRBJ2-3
CAISESIKRRADTQYF
TGTGCCATCAGTGAGTCGATTAAGCGTAGAGCAGATACGCAGTATTTT
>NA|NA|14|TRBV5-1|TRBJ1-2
CASRPGEGNYGYTF
TGCGCCAGCAGGCCCGGGGAAGGCAACTATGGCTACACCTTC